These 27 T cell receptor beta chains share one sample of origin, sequenced in a study of CD8 T cells in ankylosing spondylitis. The study's findings and limits: Apparently characteristic of ankylosing spondylitis blood was a TCR beta motif (roughly eight highly homologous variants).

TCRdb ran MiXCR on the 5' RACE reads and lists one entry per CDR3 protein. The top ten clones hold approximately 6.3% of a sample with just under 550,000 distinct CDR3 sequences, over 9.5% of them seen once. Their antigen targets remain unknown. Sequences were obtained from blood, either unsorted or a sorted T cell fraction (not recorded which). The receptor source for this set is a male donor with ankylosing spondylitis.

This clonotype was recorded a few times. This chain joins TRBV10-3 and TRBJ2-1; the D call may be TRBD1 or TRBD2 (7 bases each). Trimming removed 3 bases from V and 6 bases from J, with 24 bases in between. Germline loops: CDR1 ENHRY, CDR2 SYGVKD. The CDR3 consists of 18 residues. Written as DNA, the CDR3 is TGTGCCATCAGTGAACTGCGCAGGGGGGGACAGAAGACCAATGAGCAGTTCTTC. This translates into CAISELRRGGQKTNEQFF.

CDR3 amino acids: CSAGRSMGRVSTDTQYF. CDR3 sequence (DNA): TGCAGTGCGGGCCGGAGTATGGGGCGGGTTAGCACAGATACGCAGTATTTT. This chain links TRBV20-1 with TRBJ2-3, with D possibly being TRBD1 or TRBD2 (5 bases each). The CDR3 has 17 residues. Trimming cost V 6 bases and J 0 bases, with 22 bases left between them. The germline V gene has CDR1 DFQATT and CDR2 SNEGSKA (reference sequence).

The chain uses TRBV15 and TRBJ2-1; D is perhaps TRBD1 or TRBD2 (5 bases each). The CDR3 is 17 amino acids. V was pared by 5 bases and J by 5 bases, with 22 bases between. CDR1 and CDR2 from the germline V gene are LNHNV and YYDKDF (reference sequence). CDR3 in amino acids: CATSLPRTGRLDNEQFF. In DNA form, the CDR3 reads TGTGCCACCAGCTTACCTAGGACGGGACGGCTTGACAATGAGCAGTTCTTC. The full variable domain, in which reference TRBV15 and TRBJ2-1 provide the parts outside the CDR3, is DAMVIQNPRYQVTQFGKPVTLSCSQTLNHNVMYWYQQKSSQAPKLLFHYYDKDFNNEADTPDNFQSRRPNTSFCFLDIRSPGLGDTAMYLCATSLPRTGRLDNEQFFGPGTRLTVL.

This clonotype was recorded many times. The chain recombines TRBV18 with TRBJ2-1; possible D gene TRBD2, 5 bases. The CDR3 is made up of 15 amino acids. V gave up 7 bases and J gave up 0 bases, with 13 bases separating them. Germline-derived CDR1 and CDR2 are KGHSH and LQKENI. The CDR3 DNA reads TGTGCCAGCTTCCCGCGGGCTGGCTCCTACAATGAGCAGTTCTTC. It is translated as CASFPRAGSYNEQFF.

This chain joins TRBV3-1 and TRBJ2-6, with D uncertain. The CDR3 has 18 residues. Deletions cut 1 base from V and 0 bases from J, with 13 bases between. Germline V gene sequence: CDR1 LGHDT, CDR2 YNNKEL (reference sequence). The CDR3 reads CASSQALWPPSGANVLTF. CDR3 DNA sequence: TGTGCCAGCAGCCAAGCATTGTGGCCCCCCTCTGGGGCCAACGTCCTGACTTTC.

This rearrangement joins TRBV3-1 to TRBJ2-1; a weak D match, TRBD2 (7 bases). The CDR3 length is 16 residues. Germline V gives CDR1 LGHDT, CDR2 YNNKEL (reference sequence). V lost 6 bases, J lost 1 base, and 16 bases lay in between. This CDR3 reads CASRRTGGGSYNEQFF. CDR3 in DNA: TGTGCCAGCAGAAGAACGGGGGGCGGTTCCTACAATGAGCAGTTCTTC.

The chain couples TRBV24-1 to TRBJ1-2; no clear D. From germline, CDR1 is KGHDR and CDR2 SFDVKD. With 3 bases removed from V and 4 bases from J, the gap between germline ends came to 11 bases. The CDR3 totals 14 residues. CDR3 sequence (DNA): TGTGCCACCAGTGATCCCGGGAGCACCTATGGCTACACCTTC. Translating gives CATSDPGSTYGYTF.

This clonotype was seen many times. The CDR3 reads CATRGQGGSEEQFF. The CDR3 DNA reads TGTGCCACCAGAGGACAGGGGGGCTCGGAGGAGCAGTTCTTC. The chain links TRBV24-1 to TRBJ2-1, with TRBD1 identical over 10 bases. V dropped 7 bases and J dropped 10; count of bases not matched to a gene: 9. The CDR3 consists of 14 residues. The germline V gene has CDR1 KGHDR and CDR2 SFDVKD.

The chain couples TRBV5-1 to TRBJ2-5; 9 nucleotides line up with TRBD2. Germline V gene sequence: CDR1 SGHRS, CDR2 YFSETQ. The CDR3 loop spans 19 amino acids. The trim removed 3 bases at V and 1 base at J, leaving 16 bases unmatched. This CDR3 is CASSSIGTSRGGFQETQYF. CDR3 DNA: TGCGCCAGCAGCTCGATCGGGACTAGCAGGGGGGGGTTCCAAGAGACCCAGTACTTC.

The rearrangement links TRBV6-2 or TRBV6-3 to TRBJ1-2; D not certain. Trimming took 4 bases from V and 8 from J, leaving 11 bases between them. CDR1 and CDR2 from the germline V gene are MNHEY and SVGEGT. The CDR3 is 12 amino acids. The CDR3 nucleotides read TGTGCCAGCAGTTGGGGTCGGGGAGGCTACACCTTC. Protein: CASSWGRGGYTF.

This clonotype occurred a few times. This sequence joins TRBV2 and TRBJ1-5, with D uncertain. Trimming took 6 bases from V and 0 from J, leaving 9 bases between them. Germline lookup yields CDR1 SNHLY and CDR2 FYNNEI. CDR3 length equals 14 residues. The CDR3 DNA is TGTGCCAGCAGCGTATCGGCTAGCAATCAGCCCCAGCATTTT. Protein: CASSVSASNQPQHF.

The chain couples TRBV7-9 to TRBJ2-5, with 13 bases matching TRBD2. The CDR3 covers 16 residues. The V gene end was trimmed by 4 bases and the J gene end by 1 base; junction bases not matched to a gene: 3. Germline CDR1 reads SEHNR; CDR2 reads FQNEAQ (reference sequence). For the CDR3, the DNA is TGTGCCAGCAGCTCAGGACTAGCGGGGGTCCAAGAGACCCAGTACTTC. Its protein product is CASSSGLAGVQETQYF. The whole variable domain, remainder taken from reference TRBV7-9 and TRBJ2-5, is DTGVSQNPRHKITKRGQNVTFRCDPISEHNRLYWYRQTLGQGPEFLTYFQNEAQLEKSRLLSDRFSAERPKGSFSTLEIQRTEQGDSAMYLCASSSGLAGVQETQYFGPGTRLLVL.

This clonotype turned up a few times. The rearrangement uses TRBV12-3 or TRBV12-4 and TRBJ1-5; TRBD1 might be the D (6 bases). This CDR3 spans 16 amino acids. Trimming removed 2 bases at V and 3 bases at J, with 14 bases between. The CDR3 DNA sequence: TGTGCCAGCAGTTTACTAAGAGGGGGTTACAATCAGCCCCAGCATTTT. This sequence encodes CASSLLRGGYNQPQHF.

Here the CDR3 reads CASSFPTGGNEQFF. As DNA, the CDR3 is TGTGCCAGCAGCTTCCCGACAGGGGGGAATGAGCAGTTCTTC. The chain carries TRBV5-6 and TRBJ2-1; 9 bases are shared with TRBD1. CDR3 length: 14 amino acids. Per the germline V gene, CDR1 is SGHDT and CDR2 is YYEEEE. Trimming at V came to 2 bases and at J to 7 bases, leaving 4 bases not matched to a gene.

The sample holds a few counts of this clonotype. The genes are TRBV12-3 or TRBV12-4 and TRBJ2-7; possible D gene TRBD2, 6 bases. The CDR3 is 13 amino acids. V lost 4 bases to trimming and J lost 0 bases, with 7 bases between them. CDR3 sequence: CASSWDFSYEQYF. CDR3 coding DNA: TGTGCCAGCAGTTGGGACTTCTCCTACGAGCAGTACTTC.

This clonotype was detected ten times or more. The rearrangement links TRBV12-3 or TRBV12-4 to TRBJ2-2; 10 nucleotides align to TRBD2. With V trimmed by 8 bases and J by 5 bases, 11 bases remained unmatched. The CDR3 length is 16 residues. CDR3 coding DNA: TGTGCCAGCCACCCCAATAGCGGGAGGTATACCGGGGAGCTGTTTTTT. Amino acid sequence: CASHPNSGRYTGELFF.

The chain uses TRBV5-6 and TRBJ2-1; 13 bases fit TRBD2. Germline trimming cut 5 bases from V and 4 bases from J; bases unmatched to any gene: 3. Germline CDR1 reads SGHDT; CDR2 reads YYEEEE. The CDR3 has 15 residues. The DNA of the CDR3 is TGTGCCAGCAGTGGACTAGCGGGAGTTTACAATGAGCAGTTCTTC. This gives the protein CASSGLAGVYNEQFF.

This clonotype was observed a few times. The rearrangement links TRBV7-2 to TRBJ2-7, with D maybe TRBD2 (6 bases). This CDR3 contains 15 residues. CDR1 and CDR2 (germline): SGHTA, FQGNSA. V was pared by 6 bases and J by 2 bases, with 17 bases between. CDR3 in DNA: TGTGCCAGCAGTATTTCTAGCGTCCAAACCTACGAGCAGTACTTC. It codes for CASSISSVQTYEQYF.

This clonotype was detected a few times. The chain uses TRBV27 and TRBJ1-1; D is ambiguous. Trimming pared 4 bases from V and 4 bases from J, leaving 13 bases between. This CDR3 comprises 14 residues. Germline CDR1 is MNHEY and CDR2 is SMNVEV (reference sequence). CDR3 nucleotides: TGTGCCAGCAGTTGGTACGTGGGTGGCACTGAAGCTTTCTTT. Its protein product is CASSWYVGGTEAFF.

V and J are TRBV5-1 and TRBJ2-7; TRBD1 matches at 10 bases. The V gene's germline CDR1 is SGHRS and CDR2 YFSETQ. After removal of 2 bases from V and 7 bases from J, the junction contained 9 bases not matched to a gene. The CDR3 sequence is 15 residues long. For the CDR3, the DNA is TGCGCCAGCAGCTTAACCGGGACAGGGGCAGGGGAGCAGTACTTC. Residues: CASSLTGTGAGEQYF.

This clonotype occurred a few times. V is TRBV29-1 and J is TRBJ2-5; TRBD2 is a possible D gene (6 bases). Trimming removed 6 bases at V and 5 bases at J, with 22 bases between. The CDR3 spans 15 residues. Germline V gene sequence: CDR1 SQVTM, CDR2 ANQGSEA. CDR3 DNA sequence: TGCAGCGTCTGCGGAGGGGCGAGCGTTAGGGAGACCCAGTACTTC. Translated: CSVCGGASVRETQYF. Variable domain in full (rest from reference TRBV29-1 and TRBJ2-5): SAVISQKPSRDICQRGTSLTIQCQVDSQVTMMFWYRQQPGQSLTLIATANQGSEATYESGFVIDKFPISRPNLTFSTLTVSNMSPEDSSIYLCSVCGGASVRETQYFGPGTRLLVL.

The chain joins TRBV3-1 to TRBJ2-1, with TRBD1 as a possible D gene (5 bases). The CDR3 runs to 14 residues. Between the trimmed V and J ends, which lost 4 bases and 6 bases, there was a span of 13 bases. CDR1 LGHDT and CDR2 YNNKEL come from the germline V gene (reference sequence). The CDR3 DNA sequence: TGTGCCAGCAGCCCGGTCAGGGAACCCAATGAGCAGTTCTTC. This sequence encodes CASSPVREPNEQFF.

This clonotype was counted a few times. This chain joins TRBV7-2 and TRBJ2-1; TRBD2 matches at 7 bases. CDR3 length: 17 amino acids. Germline values: CDR1 SGHTA, CDR2 FQGNSA. The junction had 12 bases not matched to a gene; V was cut back by 0 bases and J by 7 bases. The CDR3 DNA reads TGTGCCAGCAGCTTAGCGAGTGGCGGGAGAATAATAAATGAGCAGTTCTTC. Encoded protein: CASSLASGGRIINEQFF.

The genes are TRBV30 and TRBJ2-1; weak D call: TRBD1 (6 bases). CDR1 is GTSNPN and CDR2 is SVGIG in the germline V gene (reference sequence). The V end was cut by 5 bases, the J end by 6 bases, with 20 bases between. This CDR3 has 15 residues. The CDR3 region is CAWALGQGMINEQFF. CDR3 in DNA: TGTGCCTGGGCCCTGGGGCAGGGGATGATCAATGAGCAGTTCTTC. Full variable domain (remainder filled in from reference TRBV30 and TRBJ2-1): SQTIHQWPATLVQPVGSPLSLECTVEGTSNPNLYWYRQAAGRGLQLLFYSVGIGQISSEVPQNLSASRPQDRQFILSSKKLLLSDSGFYLCAWALGQGMINEQFFGPGTRLTVL.

This clonotype was seen ten or more times. The chain carries TRBV7-9 and TRBJ2-7, with unresolved D. The ends were cut back, 0 bases at V and 6 bases at J, with 3 bases in the middle. This CDR3 region has 11 residues. CDR1 is SEHNR, CDR2 FQNEAQ, per germline (reference sequence). The DNA for the CDR3 is TGTGCCAGCAGCTTAGCCGGCGAGCAGTACTTC. Protein: CASSLAGEQYF. The variable domain in full, with the rest retrieved from reference TRBV7-9 and TRBJ2-7, is DTGVSQNPRHKITKRGQNVTFRCDPISEHNRLYWYRQTLGQGPEFLTYFQNEAQLEKSRLLSDRFSAERPKGSFSTLEIQRTEQGDSAMYLCASSLAGEQYFGPGTRLTVT.

At least ten counts were recorded for this clonotype. This chain connects TRBV12-3 or TRBV12-4 to TRBJ2-6, with 9 bases that match TRBD1. V shed 1 base and J 1 base; nucleotides not matched to a gene: 2. This CDR3 is built from 17 residues. The CDR3 is CASSLETGGSGANVLTF. CDR3 sequence (DNA): TGTGCCAGCAGTTTAGAGACAGGGGGATCTGGGGCCAACGTCCTGACTTTC.

The table lists this clonotype with a few counts. J is TRBJ1-5 and V is TRBV7-9, with D maybe TRBD1 (5 bases). There are 12 residues in the CDR3. Germline CDR1 SEHNR, CDR2 FQNEAQ (reference sequence). V was pared by 4 bases and J by 6 bases, with 7 bases between. The chain's CDR3 is CASSSGLQPQHF. CDR3 DNA sequence: TGTGCCAGCAGCTCGGGGCTTCAGCCCCAGCATTTT. The full variable domain, with the rest looked up from reference TRBV7-9 and TRBJ1-5, is DTGVSQNPRHKITKRGQNVTFRCDPISEHNRLYWYRQTLGQGPEFLTYFQNEAQLEKSRLLSDRFSAERPKGSFSTLEIQRTEQGDSAMYLCASSSGLQPQHFGDGTRLSIL.